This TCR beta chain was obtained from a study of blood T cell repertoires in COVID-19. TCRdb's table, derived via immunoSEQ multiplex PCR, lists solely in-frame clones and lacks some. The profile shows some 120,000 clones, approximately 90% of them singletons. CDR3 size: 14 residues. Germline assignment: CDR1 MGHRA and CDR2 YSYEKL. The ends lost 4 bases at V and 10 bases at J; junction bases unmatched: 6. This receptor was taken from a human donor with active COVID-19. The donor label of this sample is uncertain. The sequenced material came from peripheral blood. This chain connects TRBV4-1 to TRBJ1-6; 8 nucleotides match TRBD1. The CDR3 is CASSRGDRSSPLHF. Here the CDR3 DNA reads TGCGCCAGCAGCCGGGGGGACAGGAGCTCACCCCTCCACTTT.